One sample yielded the 5 T cell receptor beta chains listed below, sequenced in a study of CD8+CD57+ T cells in acquired aplastic anemia. Both TCR beta VDJ combination and CDR3 sequence profiling were carried out. Genomic DNA was the template for this profiling. A single record per CDR3 protein comes from TCRdb applying MiXCR to the reads. The sample shows 160,000 or so distinct CDR3 sequences, around 50% of them seen only once. Patients included in sequencing had previously demonstrated CD8+CD57+ cell expansion by flow cytometry. Sequencing input: sorted CD4+, CD8+, or CD8+CD57+ T cells (not recorded which) from PBMCs. Receptor source: a human donor with aplastic anemia.

CDR3 bases: TGTGCCAGCAGGGGCAGGTGGAATTCACCCCTCCACTTT. Translation: CASRGRWNSPLHF. This chain links TRBV6-4 with TRBJ1-6; no definite D call. Germline assignment: CDR1 MRHNA and CDR2 SNTAGT. CDR3 length equals 13 residues. V was clipped by 6 bases and J by 7 bases, with 10 bases between them.

V and J are TRBV5-4 and TRBJ1-2; perhaps TRBD1 as D (6 bases). The CDR3 covers 13 residues. V was cut by 0 bases and J by 6 bases, with 9 bases left in between. Germline CDR1 SGHNT, CDR2 YYREEE (reference sequence). The CDR3 nucleotides read TGTGCCAGCAGCTTGGGACAGGTCAATGGCTACACCTTC. This translates into CASSLGQVNGYTF.

The rearrangement joins TRBV12-3 or TRBV12-4 to TRBJ1-5, with unresolved D. V lost 2 bases and J lost 4, with 9 bases in between. The CDR3 consists of 14 residues. The CDR3 loop reads CASSLYGGNQPQHF. The CDR3 region has the DNA TGTGCCAGCAGTTTATACGGCGGTAATCAGCCCCAGCATTTT.

This clonotype was seen ten or more times. The rearrangement uses TRBV6-1 and TRBJ2-7; 9 positions agree with TRBD1. There are 17 residues in the CDR3. Germline CDR1 reads MNHNS; CDR2 reads SASEGT. V dropped 4 bases and J dropped 5; count of bases not matched to a gene: 15. The CDR3 loop reads CASSVESRGQGSHEQYF. CDR3 bases: TGTGCCAGCAGTGTGGAGTCTAGGGGACAGGGATCCCACGAGCAGTACTTC.

The chain is built from TRBV12-3 or TRBV12-4 and TRBJ2-7; TRBD1 might be the D (6 bases). The CDR3 has 14 amino acids. V lost 2 bases to trimming and J lost 5 bases, with 13 bases between them. The chain's CDR3 is CASSLPQGSNEQYF. CDR3 sequence (DNA): TGTGCCAGCAGTTTACCCCAGGGGTCAAACGAGCAGTACTTC.